The 11 T cell receptor beta chains given below trace back to one sample, sequenced in a study of beta chain features in type 1 diabetes. Which antigens these TCRs recognize remains unknown. Overall study findings and caveats: When Type 1 diabetes patients were examined, their TCRB CDR3s proved moderately but significantly shorter in all four CD4+ subsets.

The investigators reverse transcribed all of the isolated RNA, so they sequenced expressed TCRB transcripts. Libraries were prepared by immunoSEQ multiplex PCR; TCRdb keeps only in-frame clonotypes and omits some of them. Of more than 250,000 clones detected, about 20% appear once; the ten largest clones hold less than 0.035%. Material: naive CD4+ T cells from blood. The receptor set was obtained from a woman aged 40 to 50 with type 1 diabetes.

The rearrangement uses TRBV9 and TRBJ1-1, with D maybe TRBD1 (6 bases). Germline V gene lookup returns CDR1 SGDLS and CDR2 YYNGEE. The CDR3 extends over 15 amino acids. Between the trimmed V and J ends, which lost 4 bases and 2 bases, there was a span of 15 bases. CDR3 coding DNA: TGTGCCAGCAGCCCAATGACAGGAGGTAACACTGAAGCTTTCTTT. Encoded protein: CASSPMTGGNTEAFF.

The gene calls are TRBV5-1 and TRBJ2-1; 7 positions agree with TRBD1. The CDR3 loop spans 16 amino acids. V lost 0 bases to trimming and J lost 5 bases; unmatched junction nucleotides: 8. Germline CDR1 reads SGHRS; CDR2 reads YFSETQ. For the CDR3, the DNA is TGCGCCAGCAGCTTGGAGGGGGCGCGATCCAACAATGAGCAGTTCTTC. Encoded protein: CASSLEGARSNNEQFF.

The V call is TRBV28, the J call TRBJ2-1, with TRBD1 matching over 9 bases. Germline V gene lookup returns CDR1 MDHEN and CDR2 SYDVKM. V lost 6 bases and J lost 14; bases outside the gene matches: 14. This CDR3 is built from 14 residues. The CDR3 here is CASSSRDRVGGEFF. CDR3 DNA: TGTGCCAGCAGCAGCCGGGACAGGGTCGGTGGAGAGTTCTTC.

V usage is TRBV30 and J usage is TRBJ2-1, with TRBD2 matching over 9 bases. This CDR3 is 13 amino acids long. The trim removed 3 bases at V and 6 bases at J, leaving 3 bases unmatched. The germline V gene encodes CDR1 GTSNPN and CDR2 SVGIG (reference sequence). The DNA for the CDR3 is TGTGCCTGGAGCGGGACTAGCTTCAATGAGCAGTTCTTC. Protein: CAWSGTSFNEQFF. Full variable domain (rest looked up from reference TRBV30 and TRBJ2-1): SQTIHQWPATLVQPVGSPLSLECTVEGTSNPNLYWYRQAAGRGLQLLFYSVGIGQISSEVPQNLSASRPQDRQFILSSKKLLLSDSGFYLCAWSGTSFNEQFFGPGTRLTVL.

The rearrangement joins TRBV15 to TRBJ2-7; possible D gene TRBD1, 5 bases. CDR1 is LNHNV, CDR2 YYDKDF, per germline (reference sequence). The V end was cut by 0 bases, the J end by 0 bases, with 12 bases between. The CDR3 loop spans 16 amino acids. The DNA for the CDR3 is TGTGCCACCAGCAGAGATCGCACAGGTAGCTCCTACGAGCAGTACTTC. This encodes CATSRDRTGSSYEQYF.

The chain couples TRBV2 to TRBJ2-3, with 10 bases identical to TRBD2. This CDR3 region has 16 residues. V lost 3 bases to trimming and J lost 0 bases; unmatched junction nucleotides: 3. Germline CDR1 and CDR2: SNHLY and FYNNEI. Here the CDR3 DNA reads TGTGCCAGCAGTGAGCTAGCGGGGGTCAGCACAGATACGCAGTATTTT. Protein: CASSELAGVSTDTQYF.

The V call is TRBV29-1, the J call TRBJ2-2, with 11 nucleotides matching TRBD1. This CDR3 is built from 14 residues. V was clipped by 7 bases and J by 6 bases; unmatched bases: 7. Germline CDR1 is SQVTM and CDR2 is ANQGSEA. CDR3 in amino acids: CSAGGDRGAGELFF. The CDR3 nucleotides read TGCAGCGCCGGAGGGGACAGGGGGGCCGGGGAGCTGTTTTTT.

This clone was counted only a few times. The chain is built from TRBV15 and TRBJ2-7; D may be TRBD1 (6 bases). Trimming stripped 5 bases from V and 2 bases from J, with 13 bases between. Germline CDR1 reads LNHNV; CDR2 reads YYDKDF (reference sequence). The CDR3 length is 14 residues. Here the CDR3 DNA reads TGTGCCACCAGCGGGCGGACAGCCGCCTACGAGCAGTACTTC. This translates into CATSGRTAAYEQYF.

This clone was seen only a few times. The chain uses TRBV5-4 and TRBJ2-5, with D possibly matching TRBD1 (6 bases). The CDR3 sequence is 14 residues long. Trimming shortened V by 3 bases and J by 4 bases, and 13 bases separated the two germline ends. CDR1 is SGHNT and CDR2 is YYREEE in the germline V gene (reference sequence). CDR3 region: CASSSTRTAETQYF. The CDR3 DNA sequence: TGTGCCAGCAGCTCCACTAGGACAGCAGAGACCCAGTACTTC.

The J gene is TRBJ1-2, the V gene TRBV9, with D possibly being TRBD1 (5 bases). The CDR3 consists of 14 residues. V gave up 3 bases and J gave up 5 bases, with 14 bases separating them. CDR1 is SGDLS and CDR2 is YYNGEE in the germline V gene. The CDR3 sequence: CASSAGPGGYGYTF. CDR3 in DNA: TGTGCCAGCAGCGCAGGTCCCGGGGGTTATGGCTACACCTTC.

This clone turned up a few times. This chain joins TRBV27 and TRBJ2-4; TRBD2 is a possible D gene (5 bases). The CDR3 has 13 residues. Germline CDR1 and CDR2: MNHEY and SMNVEV (reference sequence). Trimming removed 5 bases at V and 8 bases at J, with 13 bases between. CDR3 in amino acids: CASSPNTRHIQYF. The CDR3 region has the DNA TGTGCCAGCAGTCCTAATACTAGGCACATTCAGTACTTC.